This entry features one T cell receptor (beta chain) sequence. What it binds is not known. This record belongs to a study of CD8 T cells in ankylosing spondylitis. General observations from the study: In ankylosing spondylitis patients, matched synovial fluid reportedly showed significant enrichment of disease-linked clones. Disease-linked clones bore a CD8+ phenotype and were relatively rare in peripheral blood. Prior literature has documented some motif variants in synovial fluid and blood from reactive arthritis.

One entry per CDR3 protein, called by TCRdb with MiXCR from the 5' RACE reads. The table has roughly 180,000 distinct CDR3 sequences, 10% to 15% seen once. V lost 5 bases and J 4 bases, leaving 12 bases between the germline ends. Looked up from germline, CDR1 is DFQATT and CDR2 is SNEGSKA (reference sequence). The CDR3 is 14 amino acids. The origin of this receptor is a female donor with ankylosing spondylitis or in good health (not recorded which). The chain has TRBV20-1 and TRBJ2-6; D is possibly TRBD1 (6 bases). Sequencing used blood, either unsorted or a sorted T cell fraction (not recorded which). The CDR3 DNA reads TGCAGTGCTTCTAACAGGGTCGGGGCCAACGTCCTGACTTTC. The encoded protein is CSASNRVGANVLTF.